This T cell receptor (beta chain) was sequenced during a study of blood T cells in healthy people across ages. Study-level information: Template switching caught about one barcoded beta molecule for each two T cells.

Study-level points and caveats: It was not known whether donors were CMV positive (a possible confounder of expanded clonotype changes).

The length of the CDR3 is 13 residues. The V gene's germline CDR1 is SGHAT and CDR2 FQNNGV. With 6 bases removed from V and 7 bases from J, the gap between germline ends came to 16 bases. A second PCR of 7 to 11 cycles used a sample-barcoded 5' primer and a J-beta primer mix. From the 5' RACE reads, TCRdb called clonotypes with MiXCR, one entry per CDR3 protein. Of approximately 1.5 million distinct CDR3 sequences in the sample, 35% to 45% are singletons; the top ten hold under 5%. A single count supports this clonotype. The antigen is not known. This TCR came from a woman between 18 and 29 years old in good health. The V gene is TRBV11-2, the J gene TRBJ2-7; D is perhaps TRBD2 (6 bases). Sequenced material: blood. CDR3 in amino acids: CASRGLVPNEQYF. CDR3 in DNA: TGTGCCAGCAGGGGACTCGTCCCCAATGAGCAGTACTTC.